Listed below are T cell receptor beta chains from one sample, sequenced in a study of T-cell reconstitution after alpha-beta-depleted transplantation in children. TCRdb re-analysed the PCR reads in MiXCR, keeping a single row per CDR3 protein. The sample gives about 470,000 distinct CDR3 sequences, approximately 41% of which show up once; roughly 27% is in the top ten. The specimen was PBMCs, collected before TCRalphabeta/CD19-depleted stem cell transplant. Source of these receptors: a girl aged 2 to 10 with aplastic anemia, due to receive a stem cell transplant. The CDR3 runs from the conserved cysteine through the conserved F or W. D genes are given only for firm matches. Expanded clones get a size class; other rows say once, few or many, or leave the size out.

j_gene | v_gene | abundance | d_gene | CDR3nt | CDR3aa
TRBJ1-2 | TRBV20-1 | NA | NA | TGCAGTTCATCCAGGCGGGGGCTGGATGCTGGCTACACCTTC | CSSSRRGLDAGYTF
TRBJ2-1 | TRBV28 | NA | NA | TGTGCCAGCAGTTTGCCCGGGGATGAGCAGTTCTTC | CASSLPGDEQFF
TRBJ2-2 | TRBV15 | NA | NA | TGTGCCACCAGCCCCGAAGAGGATACCGGGGAGCTGTTTTTT | CATSPEEDTGELFF
TRBJ2-3 | TRBV15 | NA | NA | TGTGCCACCAGCAGAGAAAGGGCTAGCTGGACAGATACGCAGTATTTT | CATSRERASWTDTQYF
TRBJ2-1 | TRBV6-2/TRBV6-3 | few | TRBD2 | TGTGCCAGCAGTGCCCAGGGACTAGCGGGTTACAATGAGCAGTTCTTC | CASSAQGLAGYNEQFF
TRBJ2-5 | TRBV27 | many | TRBD2 | TGTGCCAGCAGTAACGCACTAGCGGGAGTGCAAGAGACCCAGTACTTC | CASSNALAGVQETQYF
TRBJ2-7 | TRBV11-2 | many | TRBD1 | TGTGCCAGCAGCTCGGGACAGGGGCTCCTCGAGCAGTACTTC | CASSSGQGLLEQYF
TRBJ1-1 | TRBV10-1 | NA | NA | TGCGCCAGCAGGGCTATACAGGGCCGGGCTTTCTTT | CASRAIQGRAFF
TRBJ2-3 | TRBV4-2 | NA | NA | TGTGCCAGCAGCCCCCCCGGCCATACGCAGTATTTT | CASSPPGHTQYF
TRBJ1-1 | TRBV10-3 | NA | NA | TGTGCCATTGGGGATAGTGTATATAGAGCTTTCTTT | CAIGDSVYRAFF
TRBJ2-7 | TRBV5-1 | few | NA | TGCGCCAGCAGCGACCCTACTAGACCTCGAGAGCAGTACTTC | CASSDPTRPREQYF
TRBJ1-1 | TRBV7-8 | NA | NA | TGTGCCAGCAGCCTGTACAGGGATCCGAACACTGAAGCTTTCTTT | CASSLYRDPNTEAFF
TRBJ2-1 | TRBV3-1 | NA | NA | TGTGCCAGCAATGGATACAATGAGCAGTTCTTC | CASNGYNEQFF
TRBJ2-7 | TRBV7-9 | NA | NA | TGTGCCAGCAGCTTAGGGGCCAGAACCTACGAGCAGTACTTC | CASSLGARTYEQYF
TRBJ2-7 | TRBV7-9 | many | TRBD2 | TGTGCCAGCAGCCTCCCAGCGGGAAGGTACGAGCAGTACTTC | CASSLPAGRYEQYF
TRBJ2-3 | TRBV18 | few | NA | TGTGCCAGCTCACGTAGCGGTCCGCCCACAGATACGCAGTATTTT | CASSRSGPPTDTQYF
TRBJ2-3 | TRBV28 | NA | NA | TGTGCCAGCAGTACGACAGATATCCCTAGCACAGATACGCAGTATTTT | CASSTTDIPSTDTQYF
TRBJ1-2 | TRBV12-3/TRBV12-4 | many | NA | TGTGCCAGCAGTTTAGGTACCAACTATGGCTACACCTTC | CASSLGTNYGYTF
TRBJ2-3 | TRBV5-1 | NA | TRBD2 | TGCGCCAGCACCTCGGGACTAGCGGGACTCTCCACAGATACGCAGTATTTT | CASTSGLAGLSTDTQYF
TRBJ1-1 | TRBV5-1 | NA | NA | TGCGCCAGCAGCTTGGCCCCAGCTATCATGAACACTGAAGCTTTCTTT | CASSLAPAIMNTEAFF
TRBJ2-1 | TRBV12-3/TRBV12-4 | NA | NA | TGTGCCAGCAGTATGGACGCGCCGAGGGAGCAGTTCTTC | CASSMDAPREQFF
TRBJ2-7 | TRBV20-1 | NA | NA | TGCAGTGCTAGAGTGACATTCTACGAGCAGTACTTC | CSARVTFYEQYF
TRBJ2-5 | TRBV24-1 | once | TRBD2 | TGTGCCACCAGTGATCGCCGGACTAGCGGGACAGAGACCCAGTACTTC | CATSDRRTSGTETQYF
TRBJ2-1 | TRBV27 | NA | NA | TGTGCCAGCTGTAGGGGGGTAGCCTACAATGAGCAGTTCTTC | CASCRGVAYNEQFF
TRBJ2-4 | TRBV29-1 | NA | NA | TGCAGCGTTGATTGGAAAAACATTCAGTACTTC | CSVDWKNIQYF
TRBJ1-1 | TRBV12-3/TRBV12-4 | NA | NA | TGTGCCAGCAGGCCGGGGGCAGCCGACACTGAAGCTTTCTTT | CASRPGAADTEAFF
TRBJ2-7 | TRBV20-1 | NA | NA | TGCAGTGCTAGTCGGGACGGCTCCTCCTACGAGCAGTACTTC | CSASRDGSSYEQYF
TRBJ2-5 | TRBV6-5 | NA | NA | TGTGCCAGCAGTTACGGAGATGGGCAAGAGACCCAGTACTTC | CASSYGDGQETQYF
TRBJ2-6 | TRBV12-3/TRBV12-4 | many | NA | TGTGCCAGCAGCCCGGTACGGGGGGCCAACGTCCTGACTTTC | CASSPVRGANVLTF
TRBJ2-1 | TRBV29-1 | many | NA | TGCAGCGTTGAAGACAGGAACTTCAATGAGCAGTTCTTC | CSVEDRNFNEQFF
TRBJ1-4 | TRBV4-3 | few | NA | TGCGCCAGCAGCCAAGATCCCATAGGCGCCTATAATGAAAAACTGTTTTTT | CASSQDPIGAYNEKLFF
TRBJ2-5 | TRBV29-1 | NA | TRBD2 | TGCAGCGTGTACCCTGCGCGGGAGCCAGAAGAGACCCAGTACTTC | CSVYPAREPEETQYF
TRBJ1-2 | TRBV6-1 | NA | TRBD1 | TGTGCCAGCAGTCATCAGGGGGCTTGGAATGGCTACACCTTC | CASSHQGAWNGYTF
TRBJ2-1 | TRBV5-5 | NA | NA | TGTGCCAGCAGCTCCGTAGAGAGCTCCTACAATGAGCAGTTCTTC | CASSSVESSYNEQFF
TRBJ2-3 | TRBV7-2 | NA | TRBD2 | TGTGCCAGCAGCCATTCTCCCGGACTAGCGGCAGATACGCAGTATTTT | CASSHSPGLAADTQYF
TRBJ2-2 | TRBV7-9 | NA | NA | TGTGCCAGCAGCTTAGGGAGCTGGAACACCGGGGAGCTGTTTTTT | CASSLGSWNTGELFF
TRBJ1-2 | TRBV20-1 | few | NA | TGCAGTGCAAGTACAGGTTGGAGGGGCAACTATGGCTACACCTTC | CSASTGWRGNYGYTF
TRBJ1-1 | TRBV2 | NA | NA | TGTGCCAGCACGGGGGACGGCCTGAACACTGAAGCTTTCTTT | CASTGDGLNTEAFF
TRBJ2-1 | TRBV20-1 | NA | TRBD2 | TGCAGTGCAGAGCCGTCTGAACTAGCGGGAATTGAGCAGTTCTTC | CSAEPSELAGIEQFF
TRBJ2-3 | TRBV7-2 | NA | TRBD1 | TGTGCCAGCAGCACCAAGGACAGGGGGCGAGGAGATACGCAGTATTTT | CASSTKDRGRGDTQYF
TRBJ2-5 | TRBV5-1 | few | NA | TGCGCCAGCACTCTTGTGGGGAACTCACAAGAGACCCAGTACTTC | CASTLVGNSQETQYF
TRBJ2-3 | TRBV6-5 | NA | TRBD2 | TGTGCCAGCAGTTACTCAGGGGCGGGGGGGCCCACAGATACGCAGTATTTT | CASSYSGAGGPTDTQYF
TRBJ2-1 | TRBV2 | NA | NA | TGTGCCAGCAGTCTTTCAGGAAAGGGGCTTAATGAGCAGTTCTTC | CASSLSGKGLNEQFF
TRBJ1-1 | TRBV20-1 | NA | TRBD1 | TGCAGGGCAAGGCAGGGGGCGAACACTGAAGCTTTCTTT | CRARQGANTEAFF
TRBJ2-5 | TRBV4-1 | NA | NA | TGCGCCAGCAGCCAAGATCGCGGGACATCAGGCGAGGAGACCCAGTACTTC | CASSQDRGTSGEETQYF
TRBJ2-7 | TRBV4-1 | NA | NA | TGCGCCAGCAGCCAAGAATGGAGCTCCTACGAGCAGTACTTC | CASSQEWSSYEQYF